At least ten counts were recorded for the clone carrying this T cell receptor (beta chain). As yet, its antigen is unknown. The data were obtained in a study of early T cells in non-severe SARS-CoV-2 infection. Study-wide context: Sequencing used unsorted whole-blood bulk RNA, so chains lack pairing.

Findings and limits, study-wide: Sequences matched to VDJdb favored anti-spike CD8 responses, while private and CD4 specificities were missed.

Unique molecular identifiers were added to individual cDNA molecules. In TCRdb, the 5' RACE reads were re-called with MiXCR into one record per CDR3 protein. The sample holds tens of thousands of distinct CDR3 sequences, 18% seen once. The length of the CDR3 is 15 residues. The J segment lost 7 bases and the V segment lost 5 bases, leaving 7 bases of the junction unmatched. Per the germline V gene, CDR1 is SEHNR and CDR2 is FQNEAQ (reference sequence). The material was whole blood, obtained at baseline. The receptor was derived from an adult who was a healthcare worker with PCR-confirmed SARS-CoV-2 infection or an uninfected control (not recorded which). The J gene is TRBJ1-4, the V gene TRBV7-9, with 10 bases identical to TRBD1. The CDR3 sequence: CASSLGQGVSEKLFF. DNA for the CDR3: TGTGCCAGCAGCCTCGGACAGGGGGTTAGTGAAAAACTGTTTTTT.